Below are 2 T cell receptor beta chains sequenced from a single sample in a study of T-cell memory formation after mild COVID-19. TCRdb re-called the 5' RACE reads with MiXCR, one entry per CDR3 protein. This table has around 150,000 distinct CDR3 sequences, roughly 14% appearing once. Sequenced: PBMCs or a T cell subset sorted from them (not recorded which). These receptors came from an adult woman who had mild COVID-19 (a few samples of this study predate the infection). Cell type and time point are not known.

This clonotype appeared many times. This chain joins TRBV5-6 and TRBJ2-7; D is possibly TRBD2 (6 bases). Trimming took 7 bases from V and 0 from J, leaving 20 bases between them. The CDR3 has 16 amino acids. Germline loops: CDR1 SGHDT, CDR2 YYEEEE. CDR3 loop: CASSDPPGRISYEQYF. The CDR3 bases are TGTGCCAGCTCCGATCCTCCCGGGAGAATCTCCTACGAGCAGTACTTC.

The chain recombines TRBV18 with TRBJ2-1, with D tentatively TRBD2 (6 bases). CDR1 is KGHSH and CDR2 is LQKENI in the germline V gene. Trimming pared 3 bases from V and 0 bases from J, leaving 12 bases between. This CDR3 has 16 residues. CDR3 region: CASSPGGRSSYNEQFF. DNA of the CDR3: TGTGCCAGCTCACCCGGGGGACGGAGCTCCTACAATGAGCAGTTCTTC.